This T cell receptor (beta chain) derives from a study of T cells after yellow fever vaccination. The CDR3 runs 13 residues. Germline assignment: CDR1 MNHNY and CDR2 SVGAGI (reference sequence). V lost 6 bases, J lost 5 bases, and 11 bases lay in between. TCRdb passed the 5' RACE reads through MiXCR, listing each CDR3 protein once. The table shows about 330,000 distinct CDR3 sequences, with 6.8% occurring only once. This receptor was taken from a young man who received the YFV17D yellow fever vaccine. The rearrangement links TRBV6-6 to TRBJ2-1; D remains ambiguous. Sequenced material: PBMCs, taken roughly seven weeks after the first yellow fever vaccination. The CDR3 nucleotides read TGTGCCAGCAGCCTGGGCACACACAATGAGCAGTTCTTC. Translating gives CASSLGTHNEQFF.